This TCR beta chain was identified in a study of cytomegalovirus exposure and HLA in healthy donors. This CDR3 comprises 18 residues. From germline, CDR1 is SGHNT and CDR2 YYREEE (reference sequence). V lost 0 bases, J lost 4 bases, and 9 bases stayed unmatched. PCR employed 60 Vbeta and 13 Jbeta primers. Produced via immunoSEQ multiplex PCR; TCRdb's table is partial and in-frame only. Among tens of thousands of clones, roughly 80% were seen once, and the ten largest hold 1.2%. The J gene is TRBJ2-6, the V gene TRBV5-4; 8 bases are shared with TRBD1. The material sequenced was PBMCs. The sequence was collected from a girl aged 2 to 9 in good health and CMV-seropositive. CDR3 sequence: CASSLGQGLTGGANVLTF. In DNA form, the CDR3 reads TGTGCCAGCAGCTTGGGACAGGGGTTAACGGGGGGGGCCAACGTCCTGACTTTC.